These T cell receptor beta chains were read from a single sample in a study of cytomegalovirus exposure and HLA in healthy donors. The assay was immunoSEQ multiplex PCR, and TCRdb's table has in-frame clones only and misses some. This sample has about 160,000 clones, with 84% found just once. Sample: PBMCs. These receptors all come from a man younger than 35 in good health and CMV-seronegative. CDR3s include the opening cysteine and the closing phenylalanine or tryptophan. Fields, in order: D gene, J gene, V gene, clone size, CDR3 DNA, CDR3 protein. A D gene is named only where the DNA matches it firmly. The size field is filled for only some rows; it gives once, few, many or a size class.

>TRBD2|TRBJ2-2|TRBV9|few
TGTGCCAGCAGTGAAAGCGGGAGGGGGACCGGGGAGCTGTTTTTT
CASSESGRGTGELFF
>TRBD1|TRBJ2-7|TRBV7-7|NA
TGTGCTAGCAGCCGGGACAGGGGGTACGAGCAGTACTTC
CASSRDRGYEQYF
>NA|TRBJ1-4|TRBV15|NA
TGTGCCACCAGCCGCCGGGACACCTATGAAAAACTGTTTTTT
CATSRRDTYEKLFF
>TRBD1|TRBJ2-1|TRBV4-1|NA
TGCGCCAGCAGCCACCTAAGGACAGGGTACGAGCAGTTCTTC
CASSHLRTGYEQFF
>TRBD1|TRBJ1-2|TRBV28|few
TGTGCCAGCAGGGGGGACAGGTTTAGCTACACCTTC
CASRGDRFSYTF
>NA|TRBJ2-2|TRBV4-1|NA
TGCGCCAGCAGCCAGGGTTCAGGGACCGGGGAGCTGTTTTTT
CASSQGSGTGELFF
>NA|TRBJ2-3|TRBV9|NA
TGTGCCAGCAGCCCAGATGGGGCAGACACAGATACGCAGTATTTT
CASSPDGADTDTQYF
>TRBD1|TRBJ2-1|TRBV19|NA
TGTGCCAGTAGTACCGGGACAGGCTACAATGGGCAGTTCTTC
CASSTGTGYNGQFF
>NA|TRBJ2-7|TRBV9|NA
TGTGCCAGCAGCGTAGGAGGGCAGCCCTACTACGAGCAGTACTTC
CASSVGGQPYYEQYF
>TRBD2|TRBJ2-1|TRBV11-2|NA
TGTGCCAGCAGCGCTAGACTAGCGGGAAGCTACAATGAGCAGTTCTTC
CASSARLAGSYNEQFF
>TRBD2|TRBJ2-7|TRBV11-3|NA
TGTGCCAGCAGCTTAGGAGCGGGGAGCTCCTACGAGCAGTACTTC
CASSLGAGSSYEQYF
>TRBD2|TRBJ2-2|TRBV29-1|once
TGCAGCGTTCAAGCGGGAGGGACCGGGGAGCTGTTTTTT
CSVQAGGTGELFF
>NA|TRBJ1-6|TRBV5-5|NA
TGTGCCAGCAGCCGCAGGGAAAATTCACCCCTCCACTTT
CASSRRENSPLHF
>NA|TRBJ1-5|TRBV4-1|NA
TGCGCCAGCAGCCAGATTGACAGAAGCAATCAGCCCCAGCATTTT
CASSQIDRSNQPQHF
>TRBD1|TRBJ1-2|TRBV2|NA
TGTGCCAGCAGCTCAGACAGGGCAGGCTATGGCTACACCTTC
CASSSDRAGYGYTF
>TRBD1|TRBJ1-4|TRBV14|NA
TGTGCCAGCAGCCAAGATGCCGGGACAGGGTTTTGGAAACTGTTTTTT
CASSQDAGTGFWKLFF
>NA|TRBJ2-1|TRBV11-3|NA
TGTGCCAGCAGCTTAGAACAGAATTCCTACAATGAGCAGTTCTTC
CASSLEQNSYNEQFF
>NA|TRBJ1-4|TRBV27|NA
TGTGCCAGCAGGGCAGCAACTAATGAAAAACTGTTTTTT
CASRAATNEKLFF
>NA|TRBJ2-5|TRBV19|NA
TGTGCCAGTAGTATACAGGTTCGGGAGACCCAGTACTTC
CASSIQVRETQYF
>NA|TRBJ2-7|TRBV28|NA
TGTGCCAGCAGTTTAGGGTCAGGAATATCCTCCGAGCAGTACTTC
CASSLGSGISSEQYF
>NA|TRBJ2-7|TRBV5-1|once
TGCGCCAGCAGCTCCCTCCAGGGGGGTCTCTCCTACGAGCAGTACTTC
CASSSLQGGLSYEQYF
>NA|TRBJ1-2|TRBV7-9|NA
TGTGCCAGCAGCTCTAATTCGGACTACTCGGGCTATGGCTACACCTTC
CASSSNSDYSGYGYTF
>NA|TRBJ2-7|TRBV7-2|NA
TGTGCCAGCAGTTATCCCTCTTTCGGGAGTTACGAGCAGTACTTC
CASSYPSFGSYEQYF
>NA|TRBJ2-5|TRBV2|NA
TGTGCCAGCAGTGAACTCTTCAGGGTTGGAGAGACCCAGTACTTC
CASSELFRVGETQYF
>TRBD2|TRBJ2-1|TRBV4-1|NA
TGCGCCAGCAGCCAATATACTAGCGGTGGTTTCGATGAGCAGTTCTTC
CASSQYTSGGFDEQFF
>NA|TRBJ2-1|TRBV29-1|NA
TGCAGCGTTGAAGTGGGCAAGCAGTACTACAATGAGCAGTTCTTC
CSVEVGKQYYNEQFF
>NA|TRBJ1-4|TRBV2|NA
TGTGCCAGCAGCCCAGACAGTGCAACTAATGAAAAACTGTTTTTT
CASSPDSATNEKLFF
>NA|TRBJ1-1|TRBV7-9|NA
TGTGCCAGCAGCTCCCTGTCAGGGGAGGGTGAAGCTTTCTTT
CASSSLSGEGEAFF
>NA|TRBJ2-5|TRBV5-1|NA
TGCGCCAGCAGCTTGCGAGGACTGCGCCAAGAGACCCAGTACTTC
CASSLRGLRQETQYF
>TRBD2|TRBJ2-5|TRBV7-9|NA
TGTGCCAGCAGCTCCACCGGGGGGGTAGAACAAGAGACCCAGTACTTC
CASSSTGGVEQETQYF
>NA|TRBJ2-7|TRBV7-8|NA
TGTGCCAGCAGCCAGTCCCGGGCCGGGACCTACGAGCAGTACTTC
CASSQSRAGTYEQYF
>TRBD1|TRBJ1-1|TRBV2|NA
TGTGCCAGCACCGGGACAGGAATGAACACTGAAGCTTTCTTT
CASTGTGMNTEAFF
>NA|TRBJ2-3|TRBV6-1|NA
TGTGCCAGCAGTGAAGCCCCACAGACAGATACGCAGTATTTT
CASSEAPQTDTQYF
>TRBD2|TRBJ2-1|TRBV5-1|NA
TGCGCCAGCAGCTTGGTTCCACTAGCGGGAGGAGTGAATGAGCAGTTCTTC
CASSLVPLAGGVNEQFF
>TRBD1|TRBJ2-4|TRBV5-1|NA
TGCGCCAGCAGCTTGGTAGGGACAGGGGGTAGAGAGAACATTCAGTACTTC
CASSLVGTGGRENIQYF
>TRBD1|TRBJ2-5|TRBV19|NA
TGTGCCAGTAGTATAGGAGGGCAGGGGGCCTACGAGACCCAGTACTTC
CASSIGGQGAYETQYF
>TRBD1|TRBJ2-7|TRBV28|few
TGTGCCAGCAGTTTCGGGCAGGGGGAGAGGTACGAGCAGTACTTC
CASSFGQGERYEQYF
>TRBD1|TRBJ1-1|TRBV7-9|NA
TGTGCCAGCAGCGGGACAGGGGGTTTCGGCACTGAAGCTTTCTTT
CASSGTGGFGTEAFF
>TRBD2|TRBJ2-3|TRBV29-1|NA
TGCAGCGTTGAGGGTCGTCGGGGACTAGCATCCGATACGCAGTATTTT
CSVEGRRGLASDTQYF
>TRBD2|TRBJ2-1|TRBV28|NA
TGTGCCAGCAGTTCTTACGGACTAGCGGGACTTCACGCCTACAATGAGCAGTTCTTC
CASSSYGLAGLHAYNEQFF
>NA|TRBJ2-5|TRBV6-5|NA
TGTGCCAGCAGGGGAAGGGGAGGCCGAGGAGGGACCCAGTACTTC
CASRGRGGRGGTQYF
>TRBD2|TRBJ2-7|TRBV7-2|NA
TGTGCCAGCAGCTTAGGTGGACTAGCGGGGGGCTATCCACCGGAGCAGTACTTC
CASSLGGLAGGYPPEQYF
>NA|TRBJ1-5|TRBV18|NA
TGTGCCAGCTCACCCCGAGACAGCCTCAATCAGCCCCAGCATTTT
CASSPRDSLNQPQHF
>NA|TRBJ2-3|TRBV5-6|once
TGTGCCAGCAGCTTGGTGAGATTTCCGAATACGCAGTATTTT
CASSLVRFPNTQYF
>TRBD1|TRBJ2-7|TRBV5-5|NA
TGTGCCAGCAGCCTTGGGACAGAGCTCTACGAGCAGTACTTC
CASSLGTELYEQYF